This T cell receptor (beta chain) comes out of a study of CD8 T cells in Susac syndrome. CDR1 and CDR2 from the germline V gene are SQVTM and ANQGSEA. The CDR3 is 13 amino acids. Trimming cost V 5 bases and J 6 bases, with 14 bases left between them. The RNA input was about 0.5 to 1 ug, and it was reverse transcribed with random hexamers. TCRdb used MiXCR to reprocess the immunoSEQ multiplex PCR reads, holding one entry per CDR3 protein. The sample records 170,000 or so distinct CDR3 sequences, approximately 94% being singletons. The specimen sequenced was CD4+ T cells from PBMCs. The rearrangement joins TRBV29-1 to TRBJ1-5; D uncertain. This TCR came from a human donor with multiple sclerosis. CDR3 in amino acids: CSVLPGGGQPQHF. CDR3 nucleotide sequence: TGCAGCGTTCTGCCGGGAGGTGGTCAGCCCCAGCATTTT.